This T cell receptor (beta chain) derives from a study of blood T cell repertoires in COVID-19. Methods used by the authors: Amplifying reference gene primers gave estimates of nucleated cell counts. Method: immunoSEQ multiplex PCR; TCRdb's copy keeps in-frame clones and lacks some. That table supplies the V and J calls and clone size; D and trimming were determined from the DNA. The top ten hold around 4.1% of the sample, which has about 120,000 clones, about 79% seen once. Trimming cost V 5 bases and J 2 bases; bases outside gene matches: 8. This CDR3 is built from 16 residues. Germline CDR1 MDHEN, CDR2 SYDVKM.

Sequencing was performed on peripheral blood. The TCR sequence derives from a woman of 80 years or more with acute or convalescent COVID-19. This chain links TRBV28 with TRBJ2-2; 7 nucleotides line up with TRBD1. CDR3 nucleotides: TGTGCCAGCAGTCGAGAGACAGGGTATAACACCGGGGAGCTGTTTTTT. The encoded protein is CASSRETGYNTGELFF.